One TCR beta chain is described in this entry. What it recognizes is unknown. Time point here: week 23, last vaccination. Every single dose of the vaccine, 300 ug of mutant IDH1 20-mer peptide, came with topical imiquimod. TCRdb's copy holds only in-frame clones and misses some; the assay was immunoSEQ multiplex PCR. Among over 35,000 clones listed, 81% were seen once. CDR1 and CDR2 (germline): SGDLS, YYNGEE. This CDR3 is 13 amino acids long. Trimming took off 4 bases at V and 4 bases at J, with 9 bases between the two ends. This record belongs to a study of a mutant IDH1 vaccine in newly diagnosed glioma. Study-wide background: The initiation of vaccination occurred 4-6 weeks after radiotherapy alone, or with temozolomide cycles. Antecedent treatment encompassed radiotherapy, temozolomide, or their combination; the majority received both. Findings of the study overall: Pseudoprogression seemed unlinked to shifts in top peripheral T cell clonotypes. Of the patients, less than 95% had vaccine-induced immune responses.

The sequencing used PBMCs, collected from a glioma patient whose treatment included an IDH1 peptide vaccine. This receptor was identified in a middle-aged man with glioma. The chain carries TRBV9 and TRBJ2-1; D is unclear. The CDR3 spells CASSPPLYNEQFF. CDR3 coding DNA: TGTGCCAGCAGCCCCCCACTATACAATGAGCAGTTCTTC.